This TCR beta chain appears in the sequencing data of a study of cytomegalovirus exposure and HLA in healthy donors. Primers for the PCR totalled 60 Vbeta and 13 Jbeta. Only in-frame clones appear in the TCRdb table, and some are missing; sequencing was by immunoSEQ multiplex PCR. This table has 120,000 to 150,000 clones, 65% to 90% appearing once. Germline V gene lookup returns CDR1 MNHEY and CDR2 SVGAGI. The CDR3 consists of 15 residues. The V and J ends lost 5 bases and 3 bases respectively, with 14 bases between them. The chain joins TRBV6-5 to TRBJ2-1, with D perhaps matching TRBD1 (6 bases). The sequenced sample consisted of PBMCs. The sequence was obtained from a woman aged 30 to 39 in good health and CMV-seronegative. CDR3 sequence: CASSLGGVLYNEQFF. Here the CDR3 DNA reads TGTGCCAGCAGTCTTGGGGGCGTACTCTACAATGAGCAGTTCTTC.